This is a list of T cell receptor beta chains from one sample in a study of beta chain features in type 1 diabetes. Libraries were prepared by immunoSEQ multiplex PCR; TCRdb keeps only in-frame clonotypes and omits some of them. Seen here are roughly 370,000 clones, approximately 13% observed once, and the top ten hold around 0.039%. Material for sequencing was naive CD4+ T cells from blood. These receptors all stem from a man in his thirties or forties in good health. The CDR3 runs from the conserved cysteine through the conserved F or W. Each record gives: J gene, clone size, D gene, V gene, CDR3 protein, CDR3 DNA. A D gene is named only where the DNA matches it firmly. Clone sizes are given selectively: once, few, many, or a class where the clone is expanded.

TRBJ2-3,-,-,TRBV5-6,CATRRAGTDTQYF,TGTGCCACCCGGAGGGCCGGCACAGATACGCAGTATTTT
TRBJ2-7,once,-,TRBV4-1,CASSQGFTYEQYF,TGCGCCAGCAGCCAAGGGTTTACCTACGAGCAGTACTTC
TRBJ2-1,few,TRBD1,TRBV29-1,CSANRQGAGYNEQFF,TGCAGCGCGAACAGACAGGGGGCAGGGTACAATGAGCAGTTCTTC
TRBJ2-1,-,TRBD2,TRBV14,CASSRTSGYNEQFF,TGTGCCAGCAGTCGGACTAGCGGATACAATGAGCAGTTCTTC
TRBJ1-3,few,-,TRBV14,CASSQDPIAGSGNTIYF,TGTGCCAGCAGCCAAGATCCCATCGCCGGCTCTGGAAACACCATATATTTT
TRBJ2-5,-,-,TRBV20-1,CSAGAQETQYF,TGCAGTGCCGGGGCTCAAGAGACCCAGTACTTC
TRBJ1-6,-,TRBD1,TRBV4-1,CASSPDRGVGSPLHF,TGCGCCAGCAGCCCCGACAGGGGTGTCGGGTCACCCCTCCACTTT
TRBJ2-5,few,-,TRBV30,CAWSAEPRNQYF,TGTGCCTGGAGCGCCGAGCCTCGGAACCAGTACTTC
TRBJ1-4,few,-,TRBV10-3,CATKEGQNEKLFF,TGTGCCACCAAAGAGGGCCAAAATGAAAAACTGTTTTTT
TRBJ2-5,-,TRBD2,TRBV13,CASSSQGRGQETQYF,TGTGCCAGCAGCTCCCAAGGGAGGGGCCAAGAGACCCAGTACTTC
TRBJ1-2,few,-,TRBV6-5,CASSYSAGRREGYTF,TGTGCCAGCAGTTACTCGGCGGGGCGCCGGGAGGGCTACACCTTC
TRBJ2-1,few,TRBD1,TRBV6-5,CASSRQGALDEQFF,TGTGCCAGCAGCCGCCAGGGGGCTTTGGATGAGCAGTTCTTC
TRBJ1-2,few,-,TRBV4-1,CASSQVVSNYGYTF,TGCGCCAGCAGCCAAGTAGTTAGTAACTATGGCTACACCTTC
TRBJ1-1,few,-,TRBV6-5,CASSYRSVNTEAFF,TGTGCCAGCAGTTACCGTTCTGTGAACACTGAAGCTTTCTTT
TRBJ2-7,few,TRBD2,TRBV4-3,CASSHAGGPYEQYF,TGCGCCAGCAGCCATGCGGGGGGCCCCTACGAGCAGTACTTC
TRBJ2-5,-,TRBD2,TRBV7-9,CASSLDRGRVVETQYF,TGTGCCAGCAGCTTAGACCGCGGGAGGGTGGTGGAGACCCAGTACTTC
TRBJ1-2,-,-,TRBV29-1,CSAFPALYGYTF,TGCAGCGCATTCCCGGCGCTCTATGGCTACACCTTC
TRBJ2-2,-,TRBD1,TRBV6-5,CASSRDRGGTGELFF,TGTGCCAGCAGCCGGGACAGGGGCGGCACCGGGGAGCTGTTTTTT
TRBJ2-6,few,-,TRBV29-1,CSVASVSGANVLTF,TGCAGCGTTGCCTCAGTCTCTGGGGCCAACGTCCTGACTTTC
TRBJ1-1,few,-,TRBV29-1,CSVGQMNTEAFF,TGCAGCGTTGGACAGATGAACACTGAAGCTTTCTTT
TRBJ2-7,-,TRBD1,TRBV9,CASSRDRGQVQYF,TGTGCCAGCAGCCGGGACAGGGGACAGGTGCAGTACTTC
TRBJ2-1,few,TRBD2,TRBV27,CASSLSPRASGRVNEQFF,TGTGCCAGCAGTTTATCACCCCGAGCTAGCGGGAGGGTCAATGAGCAGTTCTTC
TRBJ2-5,-,-,TRBV29-1,CSVERPEETQYF,TGCAGCGTTGAGCGGCCAGAAGAGACCCAGTACTTC
TRBJ2-5,-,-,TRBV4-1,CASSQGHSQRETQYF,TGCGCCAGCAGCCAAGGACACTCCCAGAGAGAGACCCAGTACTTC
TRBJ2-7,-,TRBD2,TRBV27,CASSPTLGSGNYEQYF,TGTGCCAGCAGTCCCACACTTGGCAGCGGGAACTACGAGCAGTACTTC
TRBJ2-6,-,-,TRBV4-2,CASSQVDGAPYGANVLTF,TGTGCCAGCAGCCAAGTGGACGGGGCTCCTTATGGGGCCAACGTCCTGACTTTC
TRBJ2-3,-,TRBD1,TRBV18,CASSPVGQATDTQYF,TGTGCCAGCTCACCCGTGGGACAGGCCACAGATACGCAGTATTTT
TRBJ2-7,-,-,TRBV6-5,CASSYSSWGNEQYF,TGTGCCAGCAGTTACTCGAGTTGGGGCAACGAGCAGTACTTC
TRBJ2-1,few,TRBD2,TRBV9,CASSEASGSYNEQFF,TGTGCCAGCAGCGAGGCTAGCGGGAGCTACAATGAGCAGTTCTTC
TRBJ2-1,once,-,TRBV19,CASRTLDRNNEQFF,TGTGCCAGTAGGACCCTGGACAGAAACAATGAGCAGTTCTTC
TRBJ2-6,few,-,TRBV18,CASSPRTGIGANVLTF,TGTGCCAGCTCACCCAGGACGGGGATCGGGGCCAACGTCCTGACTTTC
TRBJ2-1,-,-,TRBV7-8,CASSLEVHNEQFF,TGTGCCAGCAGCTTAGAGGTCCACAATGAGCAGTTCTTC
TRBJ2-1,-,TRBD1,TRBV4-1,CASSQDSRTGQFF,TGCGCCAGCAGCCAAGATTCTAGGACAGGTCAGTTCTTC
TRBJ1-1,-,-,TRBV30,CAWSVGTEAFF,TGTGCCTGGAGTGTAGGCACTGAAGCTTTCTTT
TRBJ2-3,-,-,TRBV10-3,CAISDSERRTDTQYF,TGTGCCATCAGTGATTCCGAGCGCCGCACAGATACGCAGTATTTT
TRBJ2-7,-,-,TRBV7-9,CASSPWAGSRRNQYEQYF,TGTGCCAGCAGCCCCTGGGCAGGGTCCCGTCGGAACCAATACGAGCAGTACTTC
TRBJ1-1,-,-,TRBV25-1,CASSDRRRWGTEAFF,TGTGCCAGCAGTGATCGCAGACGTTGGGGAACTGAAGCTTTCTTT
TRBJ1-6,few,-,TRBV25-1,CAIQEQGYNSPLHF,TGTGCCATTCAGGAGCAGGGGTATAATTCACCCCTCCACTTT
TRBJ2-7,few,TRBD2,TRBV19,CASSIVATSGYEQYF,TGTGCCAGTAGTATAGTAGCGACTAGCGGATACGAGCAGTACTTC
TRBJ2-1,few,-,TRBV18,CASSPRDIYNEQFF,TGTGCCAGCTCACCAAGGGATATCTACAATGAGCAGTTCTTC
TRBJ2-1,-,TRBD1,TRBV9,CASSPKDRGDEQFF,TGTGCCAGCAGCCCAAAGGACAGGGGAGATGAGCAGTTCTTC
TRBJ2-1,few,-,TRBV6-5,CASTLGQNSHNEQFF,TGTGCCAGCACTTTAGGACAAAACTCCCACAATGAGCAGTTCTTC
TRBJ2-1,few,TRBD2,TRBV6-5,CASTQTGTSNNEQFF,TGTGCCAGCACGCAGACCGGGACTAGCAACAATGAGCAGTTCTTC
TRBJ2-1,-,TRBD2,TRBV13,CASSQRTSGNEQFF,TGTGCCAGCAGCCAACGGACTAGCGGCAATGAGCAGTTCTTC
TRBJ1-5,once,-,TRBV14,CASSQDEGQPQHF,TGTGCCAGCAGCCAAGATGAAGGACAGCCCCAGCATTTT
TRBJ2-1,few,-,TRBV5-4,CASSEKRGGSYNEQFF,TGTGCCAGCAGCGAGAAGAGGGGCGGCTCCTACAATGAGCAGTTCTTC
TRBJ2-5,few,TRBD2,TRBV7-6,CASSPGTSGSRETQYF,TGTGCCAGCAGCCCAGGGACTAGCGGGAGTCGCGAGACCCAGTACTTC
TRBJ2-3,-,TRBD2,TRBV19,CASSMGGPGTDTQYF,TGTGCCAGTAGTATGGGAGGGCCGGGCACAGATACGCAGTATTTT
TRBJ2-1,-,-,TRBV9,CASSEGDYNEQFF,TGTGCCAGCAGCGAGGGGGATTACAATGAGCAGTTCTTC
TRBJ2-5,few,TRBD2,TRBV9,CASSLGLAKETQYF,TGTGCCAGCAGCTTGGGACTAGCTAAAGAGACCCAGTACTTC
TRBJ2-6,-,-,TRBV7-2,CASSLEGSGANVLTF,TGTGCCAGCAGCTTAGAAGGCTCTGGGGCCAACGTCCTGACTTTC